The T cell receptor beta chain under discussion was sequenced for a study of blood T cell repertoires in COVID-19. Looking at the study overall: The United States, Italy and Spain provided the acute and convalescent COVID-19 samples.

This clone was recorded a few times. V trimming: 1 base; J trimming: 6 bases; junction bases outside the gene matches: 12. The CDR3 length is 17 residues. In germline, CDR1 is SGHRS, CDR2 YFSETQ. In the authors' methods: By means of reference gene primer amplification, nucleated cell counts were estimated. The table came from immunoSEQ multiplex PCR; TCRdb's copy has only in-frame clones and leaves some out. From that table come the V and J calls and clone size; the DNA was used to work out D and trimming. The table records some 250,000 clones, around 93% of them present only once. The chain couples TRBV5-1 to TRBJ1-3, with 8 bases aligning to TRBD1. The specimen was PBMCs or T cells enriched from blood (not recorded which). The receptor was isolated from a human donor in a cohort exposed to, infected with or recovered from COVID-19 (not recorded which). The donor label of this sample is uncertain. The CDR3 loop reads CASSLSPLRTGINTIYF. CDR3 DNA: TGCGCCAGCAGCTTGTCACCCCTCAGGACAGGGATAAACACCATATATTTT. The complete variable domain, with remaining parts taken from reference TRBV5-1 and TRBJ1-3, reads KAGVTQTPRYLIKTRGQQVTLSCSPISGHRSVSWYQQTPGQGLQFLFEYFSETQRNKGNFPGRFSGRQFSNSRSEMNVSTLELGDSALYLCASSLSPLRTGINTIYFGEGSWLTVV.